This T cell receptor (beta chain) was sequenced during a study of blood T cell repertoires in COVID-19. Background on the study: Sources were T cells, B-cell-depleted T cells, or PBMCs; the material itself was cDNA or gDNA.

In the original processing: It was from reference gene primer amplification that nucleated cell counts were estimated. Only in-frame clones appear in the TCRdb table, and some are missing; sequencing was by immunoSEQ multiplex PCR. D and trimming were read from the DNA, whereas the V and J calls and clone size are those reported in that table. The sample has 310,000 or so clones, approximately 93% seen once. CDR1 and CDR2 from the germline V gene are GTSNPN and SVGIG (reference sequence). Trimming cost V 1 base and J 13 bases, with 25 bases left between them. CDR3 size: 15 residues. Enrollment of patients from Seattle took place during active infection, with longitudinal follow-up.

The chain employs TRBV30 and TRBJ2-5; D is undetermined. Specimen: peripheral blood. This TCR was sampled from a woman between 25 and 40 years old with COVID-19, enrolled during active disease. For the CDR3, the DNA is TGTGCCTGGAGTGGCATTGTAAGTGGGCCATCGAACCGGTACTTC. This encodes CAWSGIVSGPSNRYF.